These 11 T cell receptor beta chains were sequenced from one sample in a study of CD8 T cells in ankylosing spondylitis. Antigen specificity for these receptors is unknown. TCRdb re-analysed the 5' RACE reads in MiXCR, keeping a single row per CDR3 protein. The table has roughly 300,000 distinct CDR3 sequences, less than 9.5% seen once. Notes on the study in general: Among TCR beta sequences, a motif of 7 to 9 highly homologous variants appeared characteristic of ankylosing spondylitis blood.

The specimen sequenced was blood, either unsorted or a sorted T cell fraction (not recorded which). The receptors shown here come from a male donor with ankylosing spondylitis.

This clonotype has ten or more counts. This chain joins TRBV6-2 or TRBV6-3 and TRBJ2-7; D is undetermined. CDR1 is MNHEY, CDR2 SVGEGT, per germline. The V end was cut by 1 base, the J end by 1 base, with 5 bases between. The length of the CDR3 is 13 residues. CDR3 sequence (DNA): TGTGCCAGCAGTTACTTTCCTTCCTACGAGCAGTACTTC. Its translation: CASSYFPSYEQYF.

The genes are TRBV28 and TRBJ2-1; 8 bases align to TRBD1. The CDR3 length is 15 residues. The V gene's germline CDR1 is MDHEN and CDR2 SYDVKM. V lost 5 bases, J lost 10 bases, and 13 bases stayed unmatched. The CDR3 loop reads CASSRTGMVDWEQFF. The CDR3 coding sequence is TGTGCCAGCAGTAGGACAGGGATGGTCGATTGGGAGCAGTTCTTC.

This clonotype was seen ten or more times. The V gene is TRBV15, the J gene TRBJ2-1, with D possibly TRBD2 on 6 matching bases. This CDR3 is built from 15 residues. Deletions cut 1 base from V and 6 bases from J, with 13 bases between. CDR1 LNHNV and CDR2 YYDKDF come from the germline V gene (reference sequence). The CDR3 sequence is CATSRVIGSRNEQFF. CDR3 DNA: TGTGCCACCAGCAGAGTAATCGGGAGCCGCAATGAGCAGTTCTTC.

This clonotype was counted only a few times. V usage is TRBV19 and J usage is TRBJ1-2, with TRBD1 matching over 8 bases. Germline loops: CDR1 LNHDA, CDR2 SQIVND (reference sequence). There are 13 residues in the CDR3. Losses at the gene ends were 5 bases for V and 8 bases for J; bases not matched to a gene: 7. DNA for the CDR3: TGTGCCAGTAGTGTCACAGGGGGTCGGGGCTACACCTTC. Translating gives CASSVTGGRGYTF.

This clonotype was detected a few times. V and J are TRBV4-1 and TRBJ2-6; 11 nucleotides agree with TRBD2. Germline V gene data show CDR1 as MGHRA and CDR2 as YSYEKL. V shed 4 bases and J 3 bases; nucleotides not matched to a gene: 8. The length of the CDR3 is 18 residues. CDR3 residues: CASSLQLAGALGANVLTF. For the CDR3, the DNA is TGCGCCAGCAGCCTTCAACTAGCGGGAGCACTTGGGGCCAACGTCCTGACTTTC.

This chain uses TRBV12-3 or TRBV12-4 with TRBJ2-7; maybe TRBD2 (7 bases). The CDR3 totals 14 residues. V was pared by 5 bases and J by 4 bases, with 15 bases between. The CDR3 protein is CASSPGGPIYEQYF. CDR3 DNA: TGTGCCAGCAGTCCCGGGGGGCCTATATACGAGCAGTACTTC.

In this sample, this clonotype turned up many times. CDR3 sequence reads: CASSFTGGMNTEAFF. The CDR3 bases are TGCGCCAGCAGCTTTACAGGGGGAATGAACACTGAAGCTTTCTTT. This chain joins TRBV5-1 and TRBJ1-1; TRBD1 matches 8 bases. Per the germline V gene, CDR1 is SGHRS and CDR2 is YFSETQ. The length of the CDR3 is 15 residues. The V gene end was trimmed by 2 bases and the J gene end by 0 bases; junction bases not matched to a gene: 3.

Ten or more counts support this clonotype. The chain employs TRBV20-1 and TRBJ2-7; D uncertain. V was clipped by 8 bases and J by 2 bases, with 10 bases between them. The germline V gene has CDR1 DFQATT and CDR2 SNEGSKA (reference sequence). This CDR3 has 11 amino acids. CDR3 sequence (DNA): TGCAGTTACCACAGCACCTACGAGCAGTACTTC. Translated: CSYHSTYEQYF.

This clonotype came up many times. The rearrangement links TRBV29-1 to TRBJ2-3; 10 nucleotides align to TRBD2. The CDR3 is 15 residues long. V was clipped by 7 bases and J by 4 bases; unmatched bases: 11. Germline V gene lookup returns CDR1 SQVTM and CDR2 ANQGSEA. Here the CDR3 reads CSEAEREGLADTQYF. CDR3 coding DNA: TGCAGCGAGGCGGAGCGGGAGGGCCTTGCAGATACGCAGTATTTT.

This clonotype was detected ten times or more. The J gene is TRBJ2-2, the V gene TRBV6-1, with D unclear. The CDR3 covers 13 residues. Trimming removed 5 bases at V and 3 bases at J, with 7 bases between. From germline, CDR1 is MNHNS and CDR2 SASEGT. For the CDR3, the DNA is TGTGCCAGCAGTAGGATGTACACCGGGGAGCTGTTTTTT. Its translation: CASSRMYTGELFF.

Many counts were recorded for this clonotype. The chain has TRBV4-3 and TRBJ1-3; D is unclear. Looked up from germline, CDR1 is LGHNA and CDR2 is YSLEER. This CDR3 region has 15 residues. V was clipped by 4 bases and J by 2 bases, with 12 bases between them. The DNA of the CDR3 is TGCGCCAGCAGCCGAGGACTGGGGACTGGAAACACCATATATTTT. This codes for CASSRGLGTGNTIYF.